This T cell receptor (beta chain) comes out of a study of human T cells and chemical hapten exposure. Study-level background: A mostly female patient group had alopecia areata, totalis or universalis.

The time point: pre-sensitization, week 0. Treatment given: therapeutic diphenylcyclopropenone sensitization with weekly scalp DPC. The sample holds a few counts of this clonotype. Germline CDR1 SGHRS, CDR2 YFSETQ. J lost 7 bases, V lost 1 base, and 16 bases had no gene match. The CDR3 is 20 residues long. Original analysis: Sequenced samples showed a median of around 93,000 TCRs each, with counts running from approximately 20,000 to 700,000. TCRdb processed the RACE reads anew with MiXCR; each CDR3 protein has one entry. For this entry, the V and J calls and clone size follow TCRdb and not the study's own pipeline. The data contain roughly 120,000 distinct CDR3 sequences, roughly 14% of them singletons.

The receptor was derived from a woman aged 18-35 years with alopecia areata. Some clones in this sample may be carry-over from other donors' samples. Sequences were derived from whole blood, sampled in connection with sensitization to the hapten diphenylcyclopropenone (DPC). This chain joins TRBV5-1 and TRBJ2-1; 14 bases line up with TRBD2. CDR3 DNA: TGCGCCAGCAGCTTGCTTCCCCGACTAGCGGGGGGGCCTGGCAGGAATGAGCAGTTCTTC. Amino acids: CASSLLPRLAGGPGRNEQFF.